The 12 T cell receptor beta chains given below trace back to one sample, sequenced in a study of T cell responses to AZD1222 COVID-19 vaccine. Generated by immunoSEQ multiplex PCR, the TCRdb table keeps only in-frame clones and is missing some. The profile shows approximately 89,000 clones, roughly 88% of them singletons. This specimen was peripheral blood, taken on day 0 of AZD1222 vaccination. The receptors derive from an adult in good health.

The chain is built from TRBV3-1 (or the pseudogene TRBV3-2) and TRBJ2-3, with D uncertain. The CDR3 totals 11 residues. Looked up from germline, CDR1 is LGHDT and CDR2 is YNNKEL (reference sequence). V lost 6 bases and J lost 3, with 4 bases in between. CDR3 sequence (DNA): TGTGCCAGCAGGGGGACAGATACGCAGTATTTT. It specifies CASRGTDTQYF.

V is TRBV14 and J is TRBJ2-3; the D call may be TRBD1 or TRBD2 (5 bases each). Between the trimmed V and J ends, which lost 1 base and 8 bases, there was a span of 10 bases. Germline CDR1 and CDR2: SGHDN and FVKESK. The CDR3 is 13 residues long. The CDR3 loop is CASSQVGGGTQYF. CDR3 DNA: TGTGCCAGCAGCCAAGTCGGTGGGGGTACGCAGTATTTT.

CDR3 residues: CAWRRRDRVSGYTF. CDR3 nucleotides: TGTGCCTGGAGGCGGCGGGACAGAGTTTCTGGCTACACCTTC. The chain links TRBV30 to TRBJ1-2; 7 nucleotides align to TRBD1. The CDR3 consists of 14 residues. J was trimmed by 7 bases and V by 3 bases; bases with no gene match: 11. Germline-derived CDR1 and CDR2 are GTSNPN and SVGIG (reference sequence).

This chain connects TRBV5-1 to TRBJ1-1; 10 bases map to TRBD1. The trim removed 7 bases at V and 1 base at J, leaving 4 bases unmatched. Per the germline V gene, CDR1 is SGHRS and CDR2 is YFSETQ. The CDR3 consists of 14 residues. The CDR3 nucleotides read TGCGCCAGCGGAAGGGACAGGGGGAACACTGAAGCTTTCTTT. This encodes CASGRDRGNTEAFF. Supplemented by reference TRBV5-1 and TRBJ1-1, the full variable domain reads KAGVTQTPRYLIKTRGQQVTLSCSPISGHRSVSWYQQTPGQGLQFLFEYFSETQRNKGNFPGRFSGRQFSNSRSEMNVSTLELGDSALYLCASGRDRGNTEAFFGQGTRLTVV.

CDR3 protein: CASSLNGYTF. The CDR3 DNA reads TGTGCCAGCAGTCTCAACGGCTACACCTTC. The rearrangement joins TRBV12-3 or TRBV12-4 to TRBJ1-2; D not resolved. V was cut by 5 bases and J by 8 bases, with 6 bases left in between. The CDR3 is made up of 10 amino acids.

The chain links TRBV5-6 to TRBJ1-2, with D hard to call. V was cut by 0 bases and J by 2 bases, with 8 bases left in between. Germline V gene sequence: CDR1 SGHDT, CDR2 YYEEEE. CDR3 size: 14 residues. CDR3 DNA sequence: TGTGCCAGCAGCTTGGCCCCGGAGAACTATGGCTACACCTTC. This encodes CASSLAPENYGYTF.

In DNA form, the CDR3 reads TGTGCCAGCAGCCGACAGGAAAGTTATGGCTACACCTTC. Translating it yields CASSRQESYGYTF. The gene calls are TRBV7-9 and TRBJ1-2, with a tentative D call TRBD1 (6 bases). Trimming shortened V by 5 bases and J by 5 bases, and 12 bases separated the two germline ends. Germline values: CDR1 SEHNR, CDR2 FQNEAQ (reference sequence). The CDR3 has 13 residues. Combining the CDR3 with reference TRBV7-9 and TRBJ1-2 gives the whole variable domain DTGVSQNPRHKITKRGQNVTFRCDPISEHNRLYWYRQTLGQGPEFLTYFQNEAQLEKSRLLSDRFSAERPKGSFSTLEIQRTEQGDSAMYLCASSRQESYGYTFGSGTRLTVV.

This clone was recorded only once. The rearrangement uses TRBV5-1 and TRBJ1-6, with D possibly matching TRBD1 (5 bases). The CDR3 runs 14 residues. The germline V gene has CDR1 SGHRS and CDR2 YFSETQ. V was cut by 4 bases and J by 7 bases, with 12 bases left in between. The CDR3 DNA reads TGCGCCAGCAGCAGGGACGGTGAGAATTCACCCCTCCACTTT. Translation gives CASSRDGENSPLHF.

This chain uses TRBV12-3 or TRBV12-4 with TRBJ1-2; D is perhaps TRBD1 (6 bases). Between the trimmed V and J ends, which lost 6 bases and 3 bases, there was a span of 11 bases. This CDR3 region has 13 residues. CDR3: CASSPTGYYGYTF. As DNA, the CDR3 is TGTGCCAGCAGCCCTACAGGGTACTATGGCTACACCTTC.

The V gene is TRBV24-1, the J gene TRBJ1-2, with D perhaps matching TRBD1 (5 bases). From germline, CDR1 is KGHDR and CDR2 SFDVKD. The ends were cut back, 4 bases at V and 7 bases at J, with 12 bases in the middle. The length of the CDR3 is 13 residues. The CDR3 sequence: CATSDPGQPGYTF. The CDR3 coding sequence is TGTGCCACCAGTGACCCAGGGCAGCCTGGCTACACCTTC.

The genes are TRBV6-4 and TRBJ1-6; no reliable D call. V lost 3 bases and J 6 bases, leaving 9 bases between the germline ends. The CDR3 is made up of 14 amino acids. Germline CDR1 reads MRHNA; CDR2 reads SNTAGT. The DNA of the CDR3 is TGTGCCAGCAGTGAGTGGATTGGTAATTCACCCCTCCACTTT. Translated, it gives CASSEWIGNSPLHF.

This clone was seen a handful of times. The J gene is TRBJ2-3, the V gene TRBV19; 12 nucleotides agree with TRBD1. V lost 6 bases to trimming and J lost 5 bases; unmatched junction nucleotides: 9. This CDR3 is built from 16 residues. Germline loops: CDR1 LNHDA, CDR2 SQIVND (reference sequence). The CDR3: CASRDPGQGARDTQYF. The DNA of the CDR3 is TGTGCCAGTAGAGACCCGGGACAGGGGGCTAGAGATACGCAGTATTTT.